These 31 T cell receptor beta chains originate from one sample sequenced in a study of control samples from healthy donors and cancer patients. This table comes from immunoSEQ multiplex PCR, and its TCRdb copy is limited to in-frame clones, with some not included. This sample carries about 110,000 clones, around 89% of them seen once, and the ten largest clones take roughly 15%. The sample comprised blood. The receptors come from a woman aged 50 to 65 in good health.

This chain joins TRBV30 and TRBJ1-5, with D unresolved. Germline V lookup: CDR1 GTSNPN, CDR2 SVGIG (reference sequence). The CDR3 covers 13 residues. Trimming took 0 bases from V and 7 from J, leaving 10 bases between them. CDR3 coding DNA: TGTGCCTGGAGTGTAGCGACGGAGCAGCCCCAGCATTTT. Translation: CAWSVATEQPQHF.

The V and J genes are TRBV5-6 and TRBJ2-7; TRBD2 agrees at 9 bases. Germline trimming cut 3 bases from V and 4 bases from J; bases unmatched to any gene: 5. Germline V lookup: CDR1 SGHDT, CDR2 YYEEEE. CDR3 size: 14 residues. DNA of the CDR3: TGTGCCAGCAGCTCGGCGGGAGGGGTTTACGAGCAGTACGTC. Amino acids: CASSSAGGVYEQYV.

The rearrangement links TRBV28 to TRBJ2-5; D possibly matches TRBD1 or TRBD2 (5 bases each). Per germline, CDR1 MDHEN and CDR2 SYDVKM. V lost 5 bases to trimming and J lost 3 bases, with 13 bases between them. There are 14 residues in the CDR3. The CDR3 sequence: CASSARDREETQYF. Here the CDR3 DNA reads TGTGCCAGCAGTGCCCGGGACCGAGAAGAGACCCAGTACTTC.

V and J are TRBV5-6 and TRBJ2-2, with D uncertain. CDR1 SGHDT and CDR2 YYEEEE come from the germline V gene. This CDR3 is built from 16 residues. Deletions cut 1 base from V and 7 bases from J, with 17 bases between. CDR3 bases: TGTGCCAGCAGCTTGCGGCAATTGGGGAATCGCGGGGAGCTGTTTTTT. This codes for CASSLRQLGNRGELFF. The whole variable domain, remainder taken from reference TRBV5-6 and TRBJ2-2, is DAGVTQSPTHLIKTRGQQVTLRCSPKSGHDTVSWYQQALGQGPQFIFQYYEEEERQRGNFPDRFSGHQFPNYSSELNVNALLLGDSALYLCASSLRQLGNRGELFFGEGSRLTVL.

In its sample, this clone was seen a few times. V gene TRBV11-2 combines with J gene TRBJ1-5; 9 bases agree with TRBD1. The trim removed 3 bases at V and 10 bases at J, leaving 13 bases unmatched. Germline V CDR1 and CDR2: SGHAT, FQNNGV. The CDR3 consists of 16 residues. The CDR3 DNA reads TGTGCCAGCAGCTTGTCCCGGGACAGGGCATTCAGCCCCCAGCATTTT. This translates into CASSLSRDRAFSPQHF.

The chain has TRBV2 and TRBJ2-2; 12 nucleotides agree with TRBD2. J was trimmed by 1 base and V by 6 bases; bases with no gene match: 9. Germline V gives CDR1 SNHLY, CDR2 FYNNEI. CDR3 length: 18 residues. The CDR3 sequence is CASRQLTTSGGNTGELFF. DNA of the CDR3: TGTGCCAGCAGACAACTCACGACTAGCGGGGGGAACACCGGGGAGCTGTTTTTT. Drawing the rest from reference TRBV2 and TRBJ2-2, the complete variable domain is EPEVTQTPSHQVTQMGQEVILRCVPISNHLYFYWYRQILGQKVEFLVSFYNNEISEKSEIFDDQFSVERPDGSNFTLKIRSTKLEDSAMYFCASRQLTTSGGNTGELFFGEGSRLTVL.

V is TRBV3-1 (or the pseudogene TRBV3-2) and J is TRBJ2-7; D is possibly TRBD1 (6 bases). Germline V gene lookup returns CDR1 LGHDT and CDR2 YNNKEL (reference sequence). The CDR3 totals 13 residues. V was clipped by 3 bases and J by 5 bases, with 11 bases between them. CDR3 protein: CASSHLRGHEQYF. The CDR3 DNA follows: TGTGCCAGCAGCCACCTCAGGGGCCACGAGCAGTACTTC.

This sequence joins TRBV20-1 and TRBJ2-1; D remains unclear. The CDR3 spans 10 residues. Germline CDR1 is DFQATT and CDR2 is SNEGSKA (reference sequence). V gave up 1 base and J gave up 9 bases, with 4 bases separating them. The CDR3 loop is CSARVREQFF. CDR3 in DNA: TGCAGTGCTAGAGTACGTGAGCAGTTCTTC.

CDR3 DNA: TGTGCCACCAGCAGAGATCGGGGGTCCTACGAGCAGTACTTC. Translation: CATSRDRGSYEQYF. The V gene is TRBV15, the J gene TRBJ2-7; tentative D call: TRBD2 (6 bases). This CDR3 has 14 residues. V dropped 0 bases and J dropped 1 base, with 7 bases sitting between them. The germline V gene encodes CDR1 LNHNV and CDR2 YYDKDF (reference sequence).

The rearrangement joins TRBV11-2 to TRBJ2-6; no firm D call. The germline V and J ends were trimmed by 3 bases and 0 bases, with 3 bases remaining between them. CDR3 size: 14 residues. Germline assignment: CDR1 SGHAT and CDR2 FQNNGV. The CDR3 DNA sequence: TGTGCCAGCAGCTTCGGCTCTGGGGCCAACGTCCTGACTTTC. It encodes CASSFGSGANVLTF.

The V call is TRBV10-1, the J call TRBJ2-1; 12 bases are shared with TRBD2. The trim removed 0 bases at V and 7 bases at J, leaving 7 bases unmatched. The germline CDR1 and CDR2 sequences are WNHNN and SYGVQD (reference sequence). This CDR3 is 17 amino acids long. The CDR3 reads CASSESVPSGGGNEQFF. In DNA form, the CDR3 reads TGCGCCAGCAGTGAGTCGGTTCCTAGCGGGGGGGGAAATGAGCAGTTCTTC.

This clone has just one count. CDR3 loop: CASSWTSGSGGGELFF. For the CDR3, the DNA is TGTGCCAGCAGCTGGACTAGCGGGAGTGGTGGCGGGGAGCTGTTTTTT. V usage is TRBV7-7 and J usage is TRBJ2-2; 13 nucleotides agree with TRBD2. This CDR3 region has 16 residues. Per germline, CDR1 SSHAT and CDR2 FNYEAQ (reference sequence). V was pared by 4 bases and J by 7 bases, with 6 bases of the junction left unmatched. Full variable domain (rest looked up from reference TRBV7-7 and TRBJ2-2): GAGVSQSPRYKVTKRGQDVTLRCDPISSHATLYWYQQALGQGPEFLTYFNYEAQPDKSGLPSDRFSAERPEGSISTLTIQRTEQRDSAMYRCASSWTSGSGGGELFFGEGSRLTVL.

The chain couples TRBV5-6 to TRBJ2-7, with no clear D. CDR1 is SGHDT and CDR2 is YYEEEE in the germline V gene. The CDR3 extends over 15 amino acids. V dropped 4 bases and J dropped 0 bases, with 14 bases sitting between them. CDR3 coding DNA: TGTGCCAGCAGCCTACAATCCTACGTCTCCTACGAGCAGTACTTC. Translating gives CASSLQSYVSYEQYF.

The J gene is TRBJ2-2, the V gene TRBV6-2 or TRBV6-3; D perhaps matches TRBD1 (6 bases). Germline CDR1 is MNHEY and CDR2 is SVGEGT. The CDR3 covers 15 residues. The V end lost 5 bases, the J end lost 5 bases, and 15 bases lay between the germline ends. DNA for the CDR3: TGTGCCAGCAGTCTACAGGGAGTGTTAACCGGGGAGCTGTTTTTT. As protein: CASSLQGVLTGELFF.

The chain has TRBV9 and TRBJ2-1; D gene unclear. Trimming stripped 1 base from V and 0 bases from J, with 11 bases between. Germline loops: CDR1 SGDLS, CDR2 YYNGEE. The length of the CDR3 is 16 residues. CDR3 sequence (DNA): TGTGCCAGCAGCGTATGTGACGAAAGCTCCTACAATGAGCAGTTCTTC. Translating gives CASSVCDESSYNEQFF.

This clone was found once. J is TRBJ1-2 and V is TRBV3-1 (or the pseudogene TRBV3-2), with 10 bases matching TRBD1. The germline gives CDR1 LGHDT, CDR2 YNNKEL (reference sequence). The CDR3 spans 15 residues. The V and J ends lost 3 bases and 5 bases, in that order; junction bases with no gene match: 6. The CDR3 DNA reads as TGTGCCAGCAGCCAGTTCCCGGGACAGGGGTATGGCTACACCTTC. It translates to CASSQFPGQGYGYTF.

The chain employs TRBV7-2 and TRBJ2-3; weak D call: TRBD2 (6 bases). This CDR3 is 15 amino acids long. Germline loops: CDR1 SGHTA, CDR2 FQGNSA. Trimming removed 5 bases from V and 6 bases from J, with 18 bases in between. The CDR3 DNA follows: TGTGCCAGCAGCACCCGGACCGCCCGGGGGGATACGCAGTATTTT. Its protein is CASSTRTARGDTQYF.

As DNA, the CDR3 is TGTGCCACCAGTGATTTACTGGTTCTAGACAATGAGCAGTTCTTC. Translating it yields CATSDLLVLDNEQFF. The chain is built from TRBV24-1 and TRBJ2-1; D ambiguous. V was shortened by 1 base and J by 5 bases, with 11 bases between the two germline ends. CDR1 is KGHDR, CDR2 SFDVKD, per germline. The CDR3 consists of 15 residues.

The chain carries TRBV2 and TRBJ1-4, with 8 bases lining up with TRBD1. The V gene's germline CDR1 is SNHLY and CDR2 FYNNEI. The CDR3 totals 13 residues. V lost 11 bases to trimming and J lost 5 bases; unmatched junction nucleotides: 7. In nucleotides, the CDR3 is TGTGCCTTCCACAGGGGGGTAAATGAAAAACTGTTTTTT. It translates to CAFHRGVNEKLFF.

The chain has TRBV6-5 and TRBJ1-1; maybe TRBD1 (6 bases). This CDR3 spans 15 amino acids. With 0 bases removed from V and 10 bases from J, the gap between germline ends came to 18 bases. Germline CDR1 MNHEY, CDR2 SVGAGI. CDR3 loop: CASSYSRAGDSSAFF. CDR3 DNA: TGTGCCAGCAGTTACTCGAGGGCAGGGGATTCTTCAGCTTTCTTT.

This chain connects TRBV2 to TRBJ1-2; 11 positions agree with TRBD1. This CDR3 comprises 15 residues. V was clipped by 6 bases and J by 8 bases; unmatched bases: 11. From germline, CDR1 is SNHLY and CDR2 FYNNEI. CDR3: CASRPGQGAIRGYTF. In DNA form, the CDR3 reads TGTGCCAGCAGACCCGGACAGGGGGCTATTAGGGGCTACACCTTC.

The rearrangement uses TRBV29-1 and TRBJ2-2, with D possibly being TRBD2 (5 bases). The germline V and J ends were trimmed by 4 bases and 7 bases, with 19 bases remaining between them. The CDR3 runs to 15 residues. The germline gives CDR1 SQVTM, CDR2 ANQGSEA. CDR3 sequence reads: CSVARSLEGGGELFF. CDR3 nucleotide sequence: TGCAGCGTTGCCCGGTCCCTCGAGGGTGGCGGGGAGCTGTTTTTT.

The CDR3 region has the DNA TGTGCCAGCAGACTACAGGGAAGCAATGGCTACACCTTC. Amino acids: CASRLQGSNGYTF. The chain links TRBV25-1 to TRBJ1-2; D might be TRBD1 (6 bases). The germline V gene encodes CDR1 MGHDK and CDR2 SYGVNS. The CDR3 is 13 amino acids. The V end lost 6 bases, the J end lost 6 bases, and 14 bases lay between the germline ends.

The chain carries TRBV7-2 and TRBJ1-4; 9 bases agree with TRBD1. This CDR3 spans 16 amino acids. The V gene end was trimmed by 1 base and the J gene end by 11 bases; junction bases not matched to a gene: 11. Germline V gives CDR1 SGHTA, CDR2 FQGNSA. The CDR3 loop reads CASSLGTGTGGGKLFF. In DNA form, the CDR3 reads TGTGCCAGCAGCTTAGGAACGGGAACAGGGGGCGGGAAACTGTTTTTT.

This clone was found once. CDR3 loop: CASSLQGMGSYNEQFF. CDR3 coding DNA: TGTGCCAGCAGCTTACAGGGGATGGGTAGTTACAATGAGCAGTTCTTC. The chain is built from TRBV7-3 and TRBJ2-1, with TRBD1 as a possible D gene (6 bases). The germline V gene encodes CDR1 SGHTA and CDR2 FQGTGA. The CDR3 spans 16 residues. Trimming cost V 2 bases and J 4 bases, with 15 bases left between them.

This clone appeared a few times. This sequence joins TRBV2 and TRBJ1-5; D is uncertain. The CDR3 spans 12 residues. V lost 6 bases to trimming and J lost 4 bases, with 7 bases between them. Germline CDR1 is SNHLY and CDR2 is FYNNEI. The CDR3 reads CASSGPNQPQHF. The CDR3 DNA is TGTGCCAGCAGCGGACCAAATCAGCCCCAGCATTTT.

The V and J genes are TRBV7-3 and TRBJ1-2; D may be TRBD1 (5 bases). The germline V gene has CDR1 SGHTA and CDR2 FQGTGA. The germline V and J ends were trimmed by 0 bases and 0 bases, with 8 bases remaining between them. CDR3 length: 15 amino acids. The CDR3: CASSLTGAANYGYTF. CDR3 nucleotides: TGTGCCAGCAGCTTAACAGGGGCTGCTAACTATGGCTACACCTTC.

The rearrangement uses TRBV11-2 and TRBJ2-4, with TRBD1 as a possible D gene (5 bases). The V gene lost 5 bases and the J gene lost 8 bases, with 7 bases spanning the gap. This CDR3 spans 11 amino acids. Germline V gives CDR1 SGHAT, CDR2 FQNNGV. The DNA of the CDR3 is TGTGCCAGCAGCGCCAGGGACATTCAGTACTTC. Translated, it gives CASSARDIQYF.

The chain has TRBV10-3 and TRBJ1-4; maybe TRBD1 (6 bases). Per germline, CDR1 ENHRY and CDR2 SYGVKD. The ends were cut back, 0 bases at V and 4 bases at J, with 12 bases in the middle. The CDR3 sequence is 16 residues long. Written as DNA, the CDR3 is TGTGCCATCAGTGAGTCAGAGGACAGCGGTAATGAAAAACTGTTTTTT. Its translation is CAISESEDSGNEKLFF.

V gene TRBV2 combines with J gene TRBJ1-5, with D possibly TRBD1 on 5 matching bases. This CDR3 is 14 amino acids long. Per the germline V gene, CDR1 is SNHLY and CDR2 is FYNNEI. V lost 4 bases and J 5 bases, leaving 12 bases between the germline ends. CDR3: CASSVLRVDQPQHF. The CDR3 DNA is TGTGCCAGCAGTGTCCTCAGGGTAGATCAGCCCCAGCATTTT. Variable domain in full (rest from reference TRBV2 and TRBJ1-5): EPEVTQTPSHQVTQMGQEVILRCVPISNHLYFYWYRQILGQKVEFLVSFYNNEISEKSEIFDDQFSVERPDGSNFTLKIRSTKLEDSAMYFCASSVLRVDQPQHFGDGTRLSIL.

V gene TRBV19 combines with J gene TRBJ1-6; D not certain. There are 14 residues in the CDR3. Trimming removed 0 bases from V and 10 bases from J, with 10 bases in between. Germline V gives CDR1 LNHDA, CDR2 SQIVND (reference sequence). The CDR3, as DNA: TGTGCCAGTAGTATAGAACCGGCCAACTCACCCCTCCACTTT. Encoded protein: CASSIEPANSPLHF. Filled out from reference TRBV19 and TRBJ1-6, the complete variable domain reads DGGITQSPKYLFRKEGQNVTLSCEQNLNHDAMYWYRQDPGQGLRLIYYSQIVNDFQKGDIAEGYSVSREKKESFPLTVTSAQKNPTAFYLCASSIEPANSPLHFGNGTRLTVT.